The clone carrying this TCR beta chain has only a few counts. This entry comes from a study of blood T cell repertoires in COVID-19. About the study: PBMCs, B-cell-depleted T cells, or T cells were the source of the cDNA or gDNA that made up the material.

Some clones are missing from TCRdb's copy, which holds only in-frame ones; the method was immunoSEQ multiplex PCR. Counted here are 250,000 or so clones, 84% occurring once; the ten biggest clones make up roughly 4%. The material sequenced was peripheral blood. This clonotype originated in a man aged 45-65 years with acute or convalescent COVID-19.

The CDR3: CASWGGAGSGNTIYF. As DNA, the CDR3 is TGTGCCAGCTGGGGGGGTGCGGGCTCTGGAAACACCATATATTTT. The chain recombines TRBV7-8 with TRBJ1-3; D possibly corresponds to TRBD1 (5 bases). The CDR3 sequence is 15 residues long. Germline loops: CDR1 SGHVS, CDR2 FQNEAQ. V lost 8 bases and J 0 bases, leaving 14 bases between the germline ends.